This TCR beta chain was recorded in a study of T cell repertoires in cytomegalovirus infection. Study findings and constraints: The ex vivo response showed dominance by HLA-C-restricted CMV-specific TCR beta clonotypes.

In TCRdb, the reads were re-called with MiXCR into one record per CDR3 protein. This table holds around 71,000 distinct CDR3 sequences, roughly 20% found once. V was cut by 5 bases and J by 7 bases, with 15 bases left in between. The CDR3 consists of 15 residues. CDR1 SGHVS and CDR2 FNYEAQ come from the germline V gene. As concerns this clonotype: Its antigen is currently unknown.

The source was CD8+ T cells from cultured PBMCs, collected from culture after CMV antigen stimulation. The receptor comes from a human donor in good health (CMV status not recorded). Some clones in this sample may be carry-over from other donors' samples. The gene calls are TRBV7-6 and TRBJ1-6; D is possibly TRBD1 (6 bases). CDR3 amino acids: CASSPGRGDNSPLHF. DNA for the CDR3: TGTGCCAGCAGCCCGGGTAGGGGGGACAATTCACCCCTCCACTTT.